The next 19 T cell receptor beta chains were all read from a single sample in a study of patients and donors after allogeneic stem cell transplantation. TCRdb re-called the RT-PCR reads through MiXCR, storing one row per CDR3 protein. The repertoire holds a few hundred thousand distinct CDR3 sequences, with around 40% as singletons. Sequenced input: blood, either unsorted or a sorted T cell fraction (not recorded which). Source of these receptors: a human donor who was either an allogeneic HSCT recipient or a stem cell or donor lymphocyte infusion donor (not recorded which). It is not recorded whose cells these are; they may come from a transplant donor.

The rearrangement joins TRBV4-2 to TRBJ1-2; no firm D call. V shed 1 base and J shed 0 bases, with 9 bases lying between them. This CDR3 has 15 residues. Germline-derived CDR1 and CDR2 are LGHNA and YNFKEQ. The CDR3, as DNA: TGTGCCAGCAGCCAAGTAGGAGTAGCTAACTATGGCTACACCTTC. It translates to CASSQVGVANYGYTF.

The chain is built from TRBV3-1 and TRBJ1-5; D is possibly TRBD1 (5 bases). The CDR3 totals 13 residues. Germline V lookup: CDR1 LGHDT, CDR2 YNNKEL (reference sequence). Trimming shortened V by 0 bases and J by 7 bases, and 7 bases separated the two germline ends. The CDR3 DNA sequence: TGTGCCAGCAGCCAAGAGGGGCCGCAGCCCCAGCATTTT. Translating gives CASSQEGPQPQHF.

This clonotype was seen more than once but under ten times. This rearrangement joins TRBV20-1 to TRBJ1-2; unclear D gene. The V and J ends lost 4 bases and 4 bases respectively, with 13 bases between them. In germline, CDR1 is DFQATT, CDR2 SNEGSKA (reference sequence). This CDR3 region has 13 residues. The CDR3 DNA reads as TGCAGTGCTAACCGGGAGTGGGGCTATGGCTACACCTTC. It yields the protein CSANREWGYGYTF.

V usage is TRBV20-1 and J usage is TRBJ1-1; weak D call: TRBD1 (6 bases). This CDR3 is built from 13 residues. CDR1 is DFQATT and CDR2 is SNEGSKA in the germline V gene (reference sequence). Trimming left V 4 bases short and J 11 bases short, with 20 bases between. The CDR3 nucleotides read TGCAGTGCTACACAACTACAGGGTTCAGGGGCTTTCTTT. Protein: CSATQLQGSGAFF.

This clonotype was recorded a few times. V gene TRBV9 combines with J gene TRBJ1-2, with TRBD1 matching over 10 bases. Trimming removed 0 bases from V and 4 bases from J; junction bases left unmatched: 9. Germline CDR1 SGDLS, CDR2 YYNGEE. The CDR3 has 17 residues. The CDR3 nucleotides read TGTGCCAGCAGCGTAGGGTCATGGGACAGGGGAGGCTATGGCTACACCTTC. Amino acid sequence: CASSVGSWDRGGYGYTF.

V and J are TRBV2 and TRBJ2-2; D may be TRBD2 (5 bases). The germline V gene has CDR1 SNHLY and CDR2 FYNNEI. Trimming pared 3 bases from V and 2 bases from J, leaving 7 bases between. This CDR3 is built from 14 residues. CDR3 bases: TGTGCCAGCAGTGACAGACTAAACACCGGGGAGCTGTTTTTT. Its translation is CASSDRLNTGELFF.

This clonotype was detected only a few times. The chain is built from TRBV6-5 and TRBJ1-4; D unclear. V was trimmed by 6 bases and J by 6 bases, leaving 11 bases between them. Germline CDR1 is MNHEY and CDR2 is SVGAGI. This CDR3 is 13 amino acids long. The CDR3 coding sequence is TGTGCCAGCAGCGATCTCGGGGATGAAAAACTGTTTTTT. Translation gives CASSDLGDEKLFF.

The rearrangement joins TRBV20-1 to TRBJ1-4; D gene unclear. The germline gives CDR1 DFQATT, CDR2 SNEGSKA (reference sequence). The CDR3 covers 14 residues. V was cut by 2 bases and J by 0 bases, with 7 bases left in between. DNA of the CDR3: TGCAGTGCTAGATCCGGACCAACTAATGAAAAACTGTTTTTT. The encoded protein is CSARSGPTNEKLFF.

This clonotype was counted only a few times. The DNA of the CDR3 is TGTGCCTGGAGTTCAGGGGCCCCGTCAACTAATGAAAAACTGTTTTTT. This codes for CAWSSGAPSTNEKLFF. The rearrangement links TRBV30 to TRBJ1-4; D might be TRBD1 (6 bases). CDR1 is GTSNPN, CDR2 SVGIG, per germline (reference sequence). The length of the CDR3 is 16 residues. V was shortened by 2 bases and J by 0 bases, with 13 bases between the two germline ends.

V is TRBV7-9 and J is TRBJ2-3; possibly TRBD2 for D (5 bases). The CDR3 loop spans 16 amino acids. Trimming shortened V by 5 bases and J by 5 bases, and 20 bases separated the two germline ends. Germline V gene sequence: CDR1 SEHNR, CDR2 FQNEAQ (reference sequence). The CDR3 nucleotides read TGTGCCAGCAGCCCCCGGGGTTGGGATTCACGAGATACGCAGTATTTT. Encoded protein: CASSPRGWDSRDTQYF.

The V and J genes are TRBV12-3 or TRBV12-4 and TRBJ1-6; 9 bases are shared with TRBD1. This CDR3 is built from 17 residues. V shed 6 bases and J 6 bases; nucleotides not matched to a gene: 12. As DNA, the CDR3 is TGTGCCAGCAGGGCATGGCTGACAGGGGGTCTTAATTCACCCCTCCACTTT. As protein: CASRAWLTGGLNSPLHF.

V is TRBV5-5 and J is TRBJ1-4; D possibly corresponds to TRBD1 (5 bases). CDR3 size: 16 residues. The ends were cut back, 1 base at V and 0 bases at J, with 10 bases in the middle. In germline, CDR1 is SGHKS, CDR2 YYEKEE (reference sequence). This CDR3 is CASSLIQASTNEKLFF. CDR3 nucleotides: TGTGCCAGCAGCTTGATACAGGCTTCAACTAATGAAAAACTGTTTTTT.

This clonotype was seen once. The chain combines TRBV9 with TRBJ2-7, with TRBD2 identical over 13 bases. Trimming took 3 bases from V and 2 from J; bases not matched to a gene: 2. The CDR3 is 15 residues long. Germline V gene data show CDR1 as SGDLS and CDR2 as YYNGEE. The CDR3 DNA follows: TGTGCCAGCAGCGCGGGGACTAGCGGGGCCTACGAGCAGTACTTC. Its translation: CASSAGTSGAYEQYF.

This chain joins TRBV5-1 and TRBJ1-1, with D unclear. Trimming removed 4 bases at V and 1 base at J, with 8 bases between. This CDR3 spans 13 amino acids. Germline loops: CDR1 SGHRS, CDR2 YFSETQ. CDR3 bases: TGCGCCAGCAGCACCCCGGGGAACACTGAAGCTTTCTTT. Translation: CASSTPGNTEAFF.

This clonotype was seen a few times. This rearrangement joins TRBV28 to TRBJ1-1, with 7 bases that match TRBD1. Germline CDR1 MDHEN, CDR2 SYDVKM. The CDR3 extends over 17 amino acids. V lost 5 bases, J lost 3 bases, and 15 bases stayed unmatched. CDR3 sequence (DNA): TGTGCCAGCAGTATCTGGACAGGTCTCCCAGGGGACACTGAAGCTTTCTTT. It yields the protein CASSIWTGLPGDTEAFF. The entire variable domain, with the rest obtained from reference TRBV28 and TRBJ1-1, is as follows: DVKVTQSSRYLVKRTGEKVFLECVQDMDHENMFWYRQDPGLGLRLIYFSYDVKMKEKGDIPEGYSVSREKKERFSLILESASTNQTSMYLCASSIWTGLPGDTEAFFGQGTRLTVV.

This rearrangement joins TRBV11-2 to TRBJ2-1, with TRBD2 matching over 7 bases. Germline V gene lookup returns CDR1 SGHAT and CDR2 FQNNGV. The CDR3 has 15 residues. The junction had 9 bases not matched to a gene; V was cut back by 3 bases and J by 7 bases. CDR3 residues: CASSFAGDLWNEQFF. CDR3 nucleotides: TGTGCCAGCAGCTTTGCGGGGGACCTCTGGAATGAGCAGTTCTTC.

This chain connects TRBV12-3 or TRBV12-4 to TRBJ2-3, with TRBD2 matching 10 bases. The CDR3 runs 14 residues. The V and J ends lost 5 bases and 6 bases, in that order; junction bases with no gene match: 5. The DNA for the CDR3 is TGTGCCAGCAGTATTAGCGGGGGGAGGGATACGCAGTATTTT. Translating it yields CASSISGGRDTQYF.

The chain links TRBV11-2 to TRBJ1-2; D not certain. Per germline, CDR1 SGHAT and CDR2 FQNNGV. V was shortened by 4 bases and J by 4 bases, with 7 bases between the two germline ends. CDR3 length: 12 residues. The CDR3, as DNA: TGTGCCAGCAGCTCGAGACCCTATGGCTACACCTTC. It encodes CASSSRPYGYTF.

There are a few counts of this clonotype. V gene TRBV4-3 combines with J gene TRBJ1-2, with D possibly matching TRBD1 (6 bases). The CDR3 runs to 16 residues. In germline, CDR1 is LGHNA, CDR2 YSLEER. With 4 bases removed from V and 4 bases from J, the gap between germline ends came to 19 bases. CDR3 in DNA: TGCGCCAGCAGCCGCCAGGGGAACAGCTTATTCTATGGCTACACCTTC. As protein: CASSRQGNSLFYGYTF.